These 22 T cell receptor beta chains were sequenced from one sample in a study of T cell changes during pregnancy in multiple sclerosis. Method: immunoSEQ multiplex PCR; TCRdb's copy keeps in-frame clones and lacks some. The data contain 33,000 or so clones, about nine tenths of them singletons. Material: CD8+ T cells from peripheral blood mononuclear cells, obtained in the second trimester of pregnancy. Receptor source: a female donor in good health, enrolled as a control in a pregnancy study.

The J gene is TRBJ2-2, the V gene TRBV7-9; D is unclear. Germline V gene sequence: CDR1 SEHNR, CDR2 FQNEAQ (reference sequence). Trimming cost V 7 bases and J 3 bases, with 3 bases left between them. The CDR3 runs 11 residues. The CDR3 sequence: CASTDTGELFF. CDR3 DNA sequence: TGTGCCAGCACCGACACCGGGGAGCTGTTTTTT.

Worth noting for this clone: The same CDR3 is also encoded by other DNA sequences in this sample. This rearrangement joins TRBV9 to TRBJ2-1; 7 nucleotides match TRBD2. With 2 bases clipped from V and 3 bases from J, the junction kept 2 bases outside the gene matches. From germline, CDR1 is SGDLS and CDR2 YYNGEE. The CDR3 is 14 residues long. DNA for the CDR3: TGTGCCAGCAGCGTGAGCGGGGACTACAATGAGCAGTTCTTC. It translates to CASSVSGDYNEQFF. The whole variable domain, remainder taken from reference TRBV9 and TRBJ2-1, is DSGVTQTPKHLITATGQRVTLRCSPRSGDLSVYWYQQSLDQGLQFLIQYYNGEERAKGNILERFSAQQFPDLHSELNLSSLELGDSALYFCASSVSGDYNEQFFGPGTRLTVL.

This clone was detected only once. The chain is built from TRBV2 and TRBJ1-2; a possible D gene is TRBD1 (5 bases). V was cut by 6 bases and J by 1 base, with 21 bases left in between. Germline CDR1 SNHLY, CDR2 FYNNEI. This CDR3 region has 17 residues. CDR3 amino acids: CASSATETAFLNYGYTF. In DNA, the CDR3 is TGTGCCAGCAGCGCCACAGAGACAGCTTTTCTTAACTATGGCTACACCTTC.

Written as DNA, the CDR3 is TGTGCCAGCAGCTTGGGGTCCCAGGGGGTTTCCTACGAGCAGTACTTC. Amino acids: CASSLGSQGVSYEQYF. The chain has TRBV5-6 and TRBJ2-7; 7 bases align to TRBD1. Germline V gene lookup returns CDR1 SGHDT and CDR2 YYEEEE. This CDR3 contains 16 residues. V lost 0 bases, J lost 1 base, and 7 bases stayed unmatched.

CDR3 sequence reads: CSAIAGGPVEQFF. Here the CDR3 DNA reads TGCAGCGCTATAGCGGGGGGGCCGGTTGAGCAGTTCTTC. This rearrangement joins TRBV29-1 to TRBJ2-1; 11 nucleotides line up with TRBD2. Trimming took 7 bases from V and 9 from J; bases not matched to a gene: 8. CDR3 size: 13 residues. In germline, CDR1 is SQVTM, CDR2 ANQGSEA.

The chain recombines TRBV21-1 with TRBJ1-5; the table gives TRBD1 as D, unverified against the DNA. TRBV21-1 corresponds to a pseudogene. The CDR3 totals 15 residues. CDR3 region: CASTPDSVCNQPQHF. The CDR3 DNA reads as TGTGCCAGCACCCCGGACAGTGTATGCAATCAGCCCCAGCATTTT.

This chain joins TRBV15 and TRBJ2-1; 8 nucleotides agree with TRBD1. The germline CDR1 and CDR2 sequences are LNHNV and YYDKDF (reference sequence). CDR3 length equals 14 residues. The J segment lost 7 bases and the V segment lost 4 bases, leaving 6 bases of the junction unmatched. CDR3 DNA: TGTGCCACCAGCATCCGGACAGGGATAAATGAGCAGTTCTTC. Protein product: CATSIRTGINEQFF.

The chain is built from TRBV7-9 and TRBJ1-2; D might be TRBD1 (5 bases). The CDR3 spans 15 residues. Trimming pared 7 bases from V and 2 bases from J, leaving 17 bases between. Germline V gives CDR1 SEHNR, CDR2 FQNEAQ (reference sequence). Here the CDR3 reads CASINSMTDNYGYTF. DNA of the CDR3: TGTGCCAGCATCAACTCAATGACAGACAACTATGGCTACACCTTC.

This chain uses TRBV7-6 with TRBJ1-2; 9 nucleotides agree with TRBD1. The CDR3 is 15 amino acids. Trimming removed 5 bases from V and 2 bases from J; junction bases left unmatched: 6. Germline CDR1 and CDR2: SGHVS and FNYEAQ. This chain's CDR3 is CASSRGTGSNYGYTF. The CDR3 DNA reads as TGTGCCAGCAGCCGAGGGACAGGGTCGAACTATGGCTACACCTTC.

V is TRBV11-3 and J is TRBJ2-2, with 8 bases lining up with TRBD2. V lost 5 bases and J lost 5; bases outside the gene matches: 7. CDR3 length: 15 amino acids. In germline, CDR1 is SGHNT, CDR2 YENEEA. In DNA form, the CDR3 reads TGTGCCAGCAGCATTCCGGGAGGGGGGACCGGGGAGCTGTTTTTT. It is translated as CASSIPGGGTGELFF.

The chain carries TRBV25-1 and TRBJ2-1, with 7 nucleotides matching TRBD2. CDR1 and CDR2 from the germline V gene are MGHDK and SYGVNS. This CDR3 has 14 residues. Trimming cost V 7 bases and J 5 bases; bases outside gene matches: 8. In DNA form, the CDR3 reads TGTGCCAGCATTGAGCGGGGTTCCGACAATGAGCAGTTCTTC. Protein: CASIERGSDNEQFF. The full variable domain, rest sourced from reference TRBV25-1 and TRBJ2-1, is EADIYQTPRYLVIGTGKKITLECSQTMGHDKMYWYQQDPGMELHLIHYSYGVNSTEKGDLSSESTVSRIRTEHFPLTLESARPSHTSQYLCASIERGSDNEQFFGPGTRLTVL.

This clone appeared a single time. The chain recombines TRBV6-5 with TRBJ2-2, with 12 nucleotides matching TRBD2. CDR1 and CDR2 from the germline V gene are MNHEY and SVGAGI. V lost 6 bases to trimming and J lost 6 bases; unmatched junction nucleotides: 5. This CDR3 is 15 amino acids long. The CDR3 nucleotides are TGTGCCAGCAGCCTAGCGGGGGGGCCGGCCGGGGAGCTGTTTTTT. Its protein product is CASSLAGGPAGELFF.

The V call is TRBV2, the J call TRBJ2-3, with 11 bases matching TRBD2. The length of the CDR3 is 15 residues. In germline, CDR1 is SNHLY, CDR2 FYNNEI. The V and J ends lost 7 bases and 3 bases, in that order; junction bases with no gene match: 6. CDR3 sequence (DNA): TGTGCCAGCATTCTGACTAGCGGGGAAACAGATACGCAGTATTTT. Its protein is CASILTSGETDTQYF.

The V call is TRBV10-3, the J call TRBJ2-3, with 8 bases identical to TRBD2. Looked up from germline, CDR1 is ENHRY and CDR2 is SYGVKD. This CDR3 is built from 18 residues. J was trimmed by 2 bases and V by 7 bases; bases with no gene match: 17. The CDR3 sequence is CAIKVPRGGGPTTDTQYF. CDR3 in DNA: TGTGCCATCAAGGTTCCGCGGGGCGGGGGGCCGACCACAGATACGCAGTATTTT.

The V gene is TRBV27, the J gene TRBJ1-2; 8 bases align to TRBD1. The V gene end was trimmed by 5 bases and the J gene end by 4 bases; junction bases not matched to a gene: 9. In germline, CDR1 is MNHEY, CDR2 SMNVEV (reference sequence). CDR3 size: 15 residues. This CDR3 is CASSLGLTGAYGYTF. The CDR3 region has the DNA TGTGCCAGCAGTCTTGGCTTGACAGGGGCCTATGGCTACACCTTC.

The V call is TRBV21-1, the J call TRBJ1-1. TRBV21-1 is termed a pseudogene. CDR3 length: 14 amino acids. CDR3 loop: CASSKKLDSLWAFF. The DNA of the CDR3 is TGTGCCAGCAGCAAAAAACTAGACTCCCTCTGGGCTTTCTTT.

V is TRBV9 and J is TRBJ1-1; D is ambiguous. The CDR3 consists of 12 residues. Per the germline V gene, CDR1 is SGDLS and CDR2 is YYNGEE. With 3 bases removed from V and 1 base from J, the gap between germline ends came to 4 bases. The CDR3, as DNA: TGTGCCAGCAGCGACTCGAACACTGAAGCTTTCTTT. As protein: CASSDSNTEAFF.

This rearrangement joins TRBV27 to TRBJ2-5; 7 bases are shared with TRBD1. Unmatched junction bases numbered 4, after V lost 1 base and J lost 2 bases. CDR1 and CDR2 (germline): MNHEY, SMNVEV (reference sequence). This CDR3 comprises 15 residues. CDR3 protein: CASSLLTGLQETQYF. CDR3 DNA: TGTGCCAGCAGTTTATTGACAGGGTTACAAGAGACCCAGTACTTC.

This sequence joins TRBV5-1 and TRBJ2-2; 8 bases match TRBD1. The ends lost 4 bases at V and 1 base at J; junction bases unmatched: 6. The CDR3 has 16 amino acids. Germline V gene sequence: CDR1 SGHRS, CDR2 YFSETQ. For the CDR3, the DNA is TGCGCCAGCAGCGAAACAGGACAGGGGAACACCGGGGAGCTGTTTTTT. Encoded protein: CASSETGQGNTGELFF.

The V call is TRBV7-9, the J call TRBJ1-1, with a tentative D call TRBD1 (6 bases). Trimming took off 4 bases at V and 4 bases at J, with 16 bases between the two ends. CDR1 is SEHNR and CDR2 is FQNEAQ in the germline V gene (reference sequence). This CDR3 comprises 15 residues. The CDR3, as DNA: TGTGCCAGCAGCTCTTTGGCAGGGGCTGGCACTGAAGCTTTCTTT. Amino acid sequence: CASSSLAGAGTEAFF. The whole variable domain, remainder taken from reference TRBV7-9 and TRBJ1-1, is DTGVSQNPRHKITKRGQNVTFRCDPISEHNRLYWYRQTLGQGPEFLTYFQNEAQLEKSRLLSDRFSAERPKGSFSTLEIQRTEQGDSAMYLCASSSLAGAGTEAFFGQGTRLTVV.

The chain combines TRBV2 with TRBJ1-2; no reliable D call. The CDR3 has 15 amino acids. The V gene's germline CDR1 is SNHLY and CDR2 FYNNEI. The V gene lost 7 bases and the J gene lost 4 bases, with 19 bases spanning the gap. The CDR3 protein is CASMLDPAPLYGYTF. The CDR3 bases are TGTGCCAGCATGCTAGACCCCGCCCCTCTCTATGGCTACACCTTC.

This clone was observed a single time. The CDR3: CASSEYIQGRQTGELFF. CDR3 DNA: TGTGCCAGCAGTGAATATATTCAGGGCAGACAAACCGGGGAGCTGTTTTTT. The chain combines TRBV25-1 with TRBJ2-2, with a possible D match to TRBD1 (5 bases). The CDR3 runs 17 residues. Trimming shortened V by 0 bases and J by 5 bases, and 16 bases separated the two germline ends. Germline V gene data show CDR1 as MGHDK and CDR2 as SYGVNS.